In this sample, the clone carrying this T cell receptor (beta chain) turned up many times. Its antigen is still unknown. Together with a sample-barcoded 5' primer, a J-beta primer mix was included in a second PCR lasting roughly 6 to 12 cycles. TCRdb reanalysed the 5' RACE reads using MiXCR and keeps one entry per CDR3 protein. The sample shows nearly 800,000 distinct CDR3 sequences, around a quarter of them seen only once. The germline V gene has CDR1 SEHNR and CDR2 FQNEAQ (reference sequence). CDR3 length: 15 amino acids. Trimming took 0 bases from V and 0 from J, leaving 9 bases between them. This sample was included in a study of blood T cells in healthy people across ages. As for the study in general: Template switching recovered approximately one barcoded beta molecule for every two T cells.

Notes on the study in general: Among long-lived donors, naive CD4+ cells were more numerous and diversity higher than in aged donors.

These data also featured in a second study, about T cells of mothers and their children.

Material for sequencing was blood. The rearrangement uses TRBV7-9 and TRBJ2-7; no clear D. This sequence originates from a boy aged 10-17 years in good health. The CDR3 region has the DNA TGTGCCAGCAGCTTAGCCGCAGGAAGCTCCTACGAGCAGTACTTC. Translating gives CASSLAAGSSYEQYF. Using reference TRBV7-9 and TRBJ2-7 for the parts outside the CDR3, the full variable domain is DTGVSQNPRHKITKRGQNVTFRCDPISEHNRLYWYRQTLGQGPEFLTYFQNEAQLEKSRLLSDRFSAERPKGSFSTLEIQRTEQGDSAMYLCASSLAAGSSYEQYFGPGTRLTVT.